Each of the 28 T cell receptor beta chains below was sequenced from the same sample in a study of cytomegalovirus exposure and HLA in healthy donors. Amplification used 60 Vbeta primers and 13 Jbeta primers. Assay used: immunoSEQ multiplex PCR; TCRdb lists only in-frame clones, some missing. The repertoire table contains about 200,000 clones. The sample taken for sequencing was PBMCs. The receptor set was obtained from a boy younger than 18 in good health and CMV-seronegative.

J is TRBJ1-2 and V is TRBV19, with 10 bases identical to TRBD1. V gave up 9 bases and J gave up 0 bases; unmatched junction bases: 7. The CDR3 is made up of 15 amino acids. Germline-derived CDR1 and CDR2 are LNHDA and SQIVND (reference sequence). The CDR3 nucleotides read TGTGCCAGCCGATGGACAGGGGGAGCTAACTATGGCTACACCTTC. Protein: CASRWTGGANYGYTF.

The CDR3 sequence is CASSLTPSGGMRETQYF. In nucleotides, the CDR3 is TGTGCCAGCAGCTTGACCCCTAGCGGGGGGATGCGGGAGACCCAGTACTTC. The genes are TRBV5-4 and TRBJ2-5; TRBD2 aligns across 11 bases. CDR1 and CDR2 (germline): SGHNT, YYREEE (reference sequence). The CDR3 consists of 17 residues. Trimming removed 1 base from V and 5 bases from J; junction bases left unmatched: 10.

The rearrangement links TRBV30 to TRBJ2-5, with 9 nucleotides matching TRBD1. The CDR3 length is 13 residues. Losses at the gene ends were 3 bases for V and 4 bases for J; bases not matched to a gene: 3. Germline CDR1 is GTSNPN and CDR2 is SVGIG (reference sequence). The CDR3 DNA sequence: TGTGCCTGGAGACAGGGGGCGCCAGAGACCCAGTACTTC. The encoded protein is CAWRQGAPETQYF. Full variable domain (missing parts from reference TRBV30 and TRBJ2-5): SQTIHQWPATLVQPVGSPLSLECTVEGTSNPNLYWYRQAAGRGLQLLFYSVGIGQISSEVPQNLSASRPQDRQFILSSKKLLLSDSGFYLCAWRQGAPETQYFGPGTRLLVL.

The chain combines TRBV19 with TRBJ1-1, with 10 bases fitting TRBD1. There are 15 residues in the CDR3. V lost 5 bases to trimming and J lost 5 bases; unmatched junction nucleotides: 8. Germline V lookup: CDR1 LNHDA, CDR2 SQIVND (reference sequence). The CDR3 spells CASSGGQGVFTEAFF. CDR3 in DNA: TGTGCCAGTAGTGGAGGACAGGGGGTTTTTACTGAAGCTTTCTTT.

The CDR3 reads CASSQDLRDTQYF. CDR3 DNA sequence: TGTGCCAGCAGCCAAGATCTACGGGATACGCAGTATTTT. The genes are TRBV14 and TRBJ2-3; D remains ambiguous. V dropped 0 bases and J dropped 6 bases, with 7 bases sitting between them. The V gene's germline CDR1 is SGHDN and CDR2 FVKESK. The CDR3 contains 13 residues. Supplemented by reference TRBV14 and TRBJ2-3, the full variable domain reads EAGVTQFPSHSVIEKGQTVTLRCDPISGHDNLYWYRRVMGKEIKFLLHFVKESKQDESGMPNNRFLAERTGGTYSTLKVQPAELEDSGVYFCASSQDLRDTQYFGPGTRLTVL.

The V and J genes are TRBV4-1 and TRBJ1-5; 8 bases line up with TRBD1. Per the germline V gene, CDR1 is MGHRA and CDR2 is YSYEKL. This CDR3 region has 18 residues. J gave up 6 bases and V 0 bases, and 13 bases lay outside the gene matches. The chain's CDR3 is CASSQEAHLQGGSQPQHF. CDR3 nucleotides: TGCGCCAGCAGCCAAGAGGCACACTTACAGGGGGGAAGTCAGCCCCAGCATTTT.

V usage is TRBV4-2 and J usage is TRBJ2-1, with 8 bases aligning to TRBD2. Germline lookup yields CDR1 LGHNA and CDR2 YNFKEQ. This CDR3 region has 15 residues. V was pared by 7 bases and J by 7 bases, with 12 bases of the junction left unmatched. The CDR3 DNA follows: TGTGCCAGCAAGTTGACGGGGGGGCGGCGGAATGAGCAGTTCTTC. Its translation: CASKLTGGRRNEQFF.

The CDR3 DNA reads as TGTGCCAGCAGCGCCACTCGACTAGACTACAATGAGCAGTTCTTC. As protein: CASSATRLDYNEQFF. The chain has TRBV9 and TRBJ2-1, with D perhaps matching TRBD2 (6 bases). V was clipped by 3 bases and J by 3 bases, with 13 bases between them. The CDR3 totals 15 residues. In germline, CDR1 is SGDLS, CDR2 YYNGEE.

This rearrangement joins TRBV2 to TRBJ1-1; 7 positions match TRBD1. This CDR3 is 13 amino acids long. J was trimmed by 4 bases and V by 9 bases; bases with no gene match: 8. Germline-derived CDR1 and CDR2 are SNHLY and FYNNEI. The CDR3 DNA is TGTGCCAGTCATACAGGGGTCCGCACTGAAGCTTTCTTT. Translation: CASHTGVRTEAFF. The entire variable domain, with the rest obtained from reference TRBV2 and TRBJ1-1, is as follows: EPEVTQTPSHQVTQMGQEVILRCVPISNHLYFYWYRQILGQKVEFLVSFYNNEISEKSEIFDDQFSVERPDGSNFTLKIRSTKLEDSAMYFCASHTGVRTEAFFGQGTRLTVV.

The rearrangement uses TRBV12-5 and TRBJ1-2; no definite D call. V was cut by 5 bases and J by 4 bases, with 11 bases left in between. Germline loops: CDR1 LGHNT, CDR2 FRNRAP. This CDR3 spans 13 amino acids. CDR3 bases: TGTGCTAGTGGTCTTCAAGCTATCTATGGCTACACCTTC. Translated, it gives CASGLQAIYGYTF.

The rearrangement uses TRBV30 and TRBJ1-1; the D is unclear. The CDR3 spans 13 residues. CDR1 and CDR2 (germline): GTSNPN, SVGIG (reference sequence). Trimming shortened V by 1 base and J by 1 base, and 7 bases separated the two germline ends. CDR3 nucleotides: TGTGCCTGGAGTGACAGCTCGAACACTGAAGCTTTCTTT. Its translation is CAWSDSSNTEAFF.

The CDR3 loop is CASSYSDRGLETQYF. The CDR3 DNA is TGTGCCAGCAGTTACTCGGACAGGGGGCTGGAGACCCAGTACTTC. The chain uses TRBV6-5 and TRBJ2-5; TRBD1 agrees at 11 bases. Germline assignment: CDR1 MNHEY and CDR2 SVGAGI. V shed 0 bases and J 5 bases; nucleotides not matched to a gene: 2. CDR3 size: 15 residues.

V is TRBV2 and J is TRBJ1-2, with 8 bases aligning to TRBD1. Germline CDR1 reads SNHLY; CDR2 reads FYNNEI. The V segment lost 6 bases and the J segment 0 bases; nucleotides outside the gene matches: 6. The CDR3 extends over 15 amino acids. CDR3 loop: CASSQDRASNYGYTF. CDR3 sequence (DNA): TGTGCCAGCAGCCAGGACAGGGCCTCTAACTATGGCTACACCTTC.

This chain joins TRBV9 and TRBJ2-5, with D perhaps TRBD2 (6 bases). The germline V gene encodes CDR1 SGDLS and CDR2 YYNGEE. CDR3 length: 15 residues. V was clipped by 0 bases and J by 5 bases, with 14 bases between them. The CDR3 nucleotides are TGTGCCAGCAGCGTAGCTACTAGCACGAGGGAGACCCAGTACTTC. Its translation is CASSVATSTRETQYF.

The chain links TRBV28 to TRBJ1-2; D is ambiguous. The CDR3 has 12 amino acids. Germline-derived CDR1 and CDR2 are MDHEN and SYDVKM. V lost 3 bases and J 7 bases, leaving 9 bases between the germline ends. The CDR3 DNA follows: TGTGCCAGCAGTTTCTGGGAGGGTGGCTACACCTTC. It is translated as CASSFWEGGYTF.

This chain connects TRBV15 to TRBJ2-7; 8 bases are a match to TRBD1. CDR1 LNHNV and CDR2 YYDKDF come from the germline V gene (reference sequence). This CDR3 has 12 residues. After removal of 2 bases from V and 7 bases from J, the junction contained 1 base not matched to a gene. The CDR3 DNA reads as TGTGCCACCAGCAGAACAGGGGGTGAGCAGTACTTC. It codes for CATSRTGGEQYF.

V usage is TRBV5-1 and J usage is TRBJ2-2; tentative D call: TRBD1 (6 bases). Trimming stripped 3 bases from V and 9 bases from J, with 12 bases between. The length of the CDR3 is 13 residues. The germline V gene encodes CDR1 SGHRS and CDR2 YFSETQ. The CDR3, as DNA: TGCGCCAGCAGCTGGCAGGGGATCCGGGAGCTGTTTTTT. Translation gives CASSWQGIRELFF.

The genes are TRBV4-1 and TRBJ2-7, with TRBD1 identical over 8 bases. V gave up 3 bases and J gave up 4 bases; unmatched junction bases: 5. This CDR3 comprises 14 residues. Germline V gene sequence: CDR1 MGHRA, CDR2 YSYEKL. The CDR3 here is CASSQGDRGYEQYF. Written as DNA, the CDR3 is TGCGCCAGCAGCCAGGGTGACAGGGGTTACGAGCAGTACTTC.

The J gene is TRBJ2-1, the V gene TRBV19, with D perhaps TRBD2 (6 bases). V was clipped by 8 bases and J by 2 bases, with 13 bases between them. This CDR3 has 14 residues. Germline V gene data show CDR1 as LNHDA and CDR2 as SQIVND (reference sequence). The CDR3 DNA follows: TGTGCCAGTCAGTTGCGGGAAACCTACAATGAGCAGTTCTTC. Amino acids: CASQLRETYNEQFF. Complete variable domain (other parts from reference TRBV19 and TRBJ2-1): DGGITQSPKYLFRKEGQNVTLSCEQNLNHDAMYWYRQDPGQGLRLIYYSQIVNDFQKGDIAEGYSVSREKKESFPLTVTSAQKNPTAFYLCASQLRETYNEQFFGPGTRLTVL.

The rearrangement links TRBV2 to TRBJ2-3; weak D call: TRBD2 (6 bases). Trimming took off 10 bases at V and 2 bases at J, with 19 bases between the two ends. The CDR3 covers 15 residues. The germline gives CDR1 SNHLY, CDR2 FYNNEI. This CDR3 reads CATQHGGVPTDTQYF. As DNA, the CDR3 is TGTGCCACTCAGCATGGCGGGGTCCCCACAGATACGCAGTATTTT.

In DNA form, the CDR3 reads TGTGCCACCGACACGGGAAGGAGTCAGCCCCAGCATTTT. Protein sequence: CATDTGRSQPQHF. The chain recombines TRBV6-1 with TRBJ1-5; D ambiguous. Per germline, CDR1 MNHNS and CDR2 SASEGT. The CDR3 is 13 residues long. Trimming left V 10 bases short and J 6 bases short, with 16 bases between.

The rearrangement links TRBV6-9 to TRBJ1-5; D may be TRBD1 (6 bases). Per germline, CDR1 MNHGY and CDR2 SVAAGI. V lost 0 bases and J lost 3, with 9 bases in between. The CDR3 spans 15 residues. CDR3 nucleotides: TGTGCCAGCAGTTATTCGAGACAGGCCAATCAGCCCCAGCATTTT. Translation gives CASSYSRQANQPQHF.

The chain carries TRBV7-2 and TRBJ1-2, with D unresolved. Germline V gene sequence: CDR1 SGHTA, CDR2 FQGNSA. The CDR3 extends over 14 amino acids. Trimming removed 2 bases from V and 0 bases from J, with 7 bases in between. CDR3 nucleotide sequence: TGTGCCAGCAGCTTAAAGGGAGCTAACTATGGCTACACCTTC. This codes for CASSLKGANYGYTF.

The V call is TRBV7-3, the J call TRBJ1-1, with D tentatively TRBD1 (5 bases). CDR3 size: 13 residues. CDR1 and CDR2 from the germline V gene are SGHTA and FQGTGA. V was trimmed by 5 bases and J by 1 base, leaving 8 bases between them. CDR3 nucleotide sequence: TGTGCCAGCAGCCGACAGCGGAACACTGAAGCTTTCTTT. This encodes CASSRQRNTEAFF.

This chain links TRBV29-1 with TRBJ1-2; D not certain. Trimming left V 4 bases short and J 1 base short, with 13 bases between. Per germline, CDR1 SQVTM and CDR2 ANQGSEA. CDR3 length equals 14 residues. The CDR3 coding sequence is TGCAGCGTTGGGCCGCAGACACTTAACTATGGCTACACCTTC. Translating gives CSVGPQTLNYGYTF.

This rearrangement joins TRBV11-2 to TRBJ2-3; TRBD1 is a possible D gene (7 bases). V dropped 5 bases and J dropped 2 bases, with 20 bases sitting between them. The length of the CDR3 is 17 residues. The germline gives CDR1 SGHAT, CDR2 FQNNGV. The CDR3 coding sequence is TGTGCCAGCAGCCCCAGACAGGGAGGCGCATTCACAGATACGCAGTATTTT. Translated, it gives CASSPRQGGAFTDTQYF.

The chain couples TRBV19 to TRBJ1-1; the D is unclear. V gave up 0 bases and J gave up 4 bases, with 12 bases separating them. The germline gives CDR1 LNHDA, CDR2 SQIVND (reference sequence). The length of the CDR3 is 15 residues. The chain's CDR3 is CASSIDQAGGTEAFF. The CDR3 DNA is TGTGCCAGTAGTATAGACCAGGCGGGCGGCACTGAAGCTTTCTTT. Looking up the rest from reference TRBV19 and TRBJ1-1 gives the full variable domain: DGGITQSPKYLFRKEGQNVTLSCEQNLNHDAMYWYRQDPGQGLRLIYYSQIVNDFQKGDIAEGYSVSREKKESFPLTVTSAQKNPTAFYLCASSIDQAGGTEAFFGQGTRLTVV.

The V gene is TRBV6-1, the J gene TRBJ2-5, with 11 bases lining up with TRBD2. Germline CDR1 reads MNHNS; CDR2 reads SASEGT. The V and J ends lost 4 bases and 2 bases, in that order; junction bases with no gene match: 6. The CDR3 totals 16 residues. The CDR3 loop is CASSVSGGAGQETQYF. The DNA for the CDR3 is TGTGCCAGCAGTGTTAGCGGGGGGGCGGGGCAAGAGACCCAGTACTTC.